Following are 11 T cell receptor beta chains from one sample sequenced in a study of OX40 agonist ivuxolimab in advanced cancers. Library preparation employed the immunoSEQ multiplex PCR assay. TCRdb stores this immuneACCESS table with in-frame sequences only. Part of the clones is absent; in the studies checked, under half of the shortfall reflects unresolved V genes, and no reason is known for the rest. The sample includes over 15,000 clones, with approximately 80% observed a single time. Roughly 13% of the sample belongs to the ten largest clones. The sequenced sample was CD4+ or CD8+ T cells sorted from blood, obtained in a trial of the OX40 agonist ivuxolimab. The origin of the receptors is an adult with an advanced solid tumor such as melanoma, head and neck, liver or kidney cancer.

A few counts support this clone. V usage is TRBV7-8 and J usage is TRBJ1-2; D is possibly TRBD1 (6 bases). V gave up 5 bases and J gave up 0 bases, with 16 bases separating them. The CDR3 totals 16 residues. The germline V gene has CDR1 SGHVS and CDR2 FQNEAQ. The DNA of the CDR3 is TGTGCCAGCAGCCCTCGACAGGCCTCAGCTAACTATGGCTACACCTTC. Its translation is CASSPRQASANYGYTF.

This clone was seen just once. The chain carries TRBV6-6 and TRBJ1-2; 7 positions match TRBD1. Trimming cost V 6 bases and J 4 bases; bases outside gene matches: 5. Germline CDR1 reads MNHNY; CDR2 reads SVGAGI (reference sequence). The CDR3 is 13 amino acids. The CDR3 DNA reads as TGTGCCAGCAGCCAGGGGGGGGCCTATGGCTACACCTTC. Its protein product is CASSQGGAYGYTF.

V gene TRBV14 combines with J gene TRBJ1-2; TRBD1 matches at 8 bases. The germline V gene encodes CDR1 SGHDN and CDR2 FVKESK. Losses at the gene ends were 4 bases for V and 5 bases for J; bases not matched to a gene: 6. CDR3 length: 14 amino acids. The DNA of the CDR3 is TGTGCCAGCAGCCCTTTTCGGACAGGGTATGGCTACACCTTC. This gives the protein CASSPFRTGYGYTF. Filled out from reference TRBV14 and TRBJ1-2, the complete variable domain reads EAGVTQFPSHSVIEKGQTVTLRCDPISGHDNLYWYRRVMGKEIKFLLHFVKESKQDESGMPNNRFLAERTGGTYSTLKVQPAELEDSGVYFCASSPFRTGYGYTFGSGTRLTVV.

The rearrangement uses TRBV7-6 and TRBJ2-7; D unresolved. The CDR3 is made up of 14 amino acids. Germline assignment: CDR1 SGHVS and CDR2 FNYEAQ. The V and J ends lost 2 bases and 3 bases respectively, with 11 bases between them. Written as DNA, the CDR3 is TGTGCCAGCAGCTTATCTTCCCCGGGCTACGAGCAGTACTTC. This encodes CASSLSSPGYEQYF.

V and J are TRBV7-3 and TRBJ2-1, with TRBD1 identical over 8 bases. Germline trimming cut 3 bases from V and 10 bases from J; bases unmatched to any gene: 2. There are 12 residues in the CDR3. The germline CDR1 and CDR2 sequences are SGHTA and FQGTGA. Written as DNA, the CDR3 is TGTGCCAGCAGCTTCGACAGGGGCGAGCAGTTCTTC. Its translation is CASSFDRGEQFF.

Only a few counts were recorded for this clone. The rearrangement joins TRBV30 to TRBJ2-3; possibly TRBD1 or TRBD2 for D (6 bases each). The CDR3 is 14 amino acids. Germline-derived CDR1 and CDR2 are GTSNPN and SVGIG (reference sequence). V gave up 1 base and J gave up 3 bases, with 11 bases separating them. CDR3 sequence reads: CAWSGGAGTDTQYF. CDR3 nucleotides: TGTGCCTGGAGTGGGGGGGCAGGGACAGATACGCAGTATTTT. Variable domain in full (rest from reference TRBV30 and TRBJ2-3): SQTIHQWPATLVQPVGSPLSLECTVEGTSNPNLYWYRQAAGRGLQLLFYSVGIGQISSEVPQNLSASRPQDRQFILSSKKLLLSDSGFYLCAWSGGAGTDTQYFGPGTRLTVL.

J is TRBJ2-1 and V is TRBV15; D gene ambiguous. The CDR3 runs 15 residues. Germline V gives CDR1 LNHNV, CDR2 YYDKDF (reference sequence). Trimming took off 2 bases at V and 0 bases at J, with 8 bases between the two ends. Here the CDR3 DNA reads TGTGCCACCAGCAGATCCGGAAGCTCCTACAATGAGCAGTTCTTC. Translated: CATSRSGSSYNEQFF.

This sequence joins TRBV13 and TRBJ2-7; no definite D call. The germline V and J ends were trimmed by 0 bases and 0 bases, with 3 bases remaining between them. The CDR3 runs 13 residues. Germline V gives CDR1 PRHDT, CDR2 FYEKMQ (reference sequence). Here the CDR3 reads CASSLGFSYEQYF. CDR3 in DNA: TGTGCCAGCAGCTTAGGGTTCTCCTACGAGCAGTACTTC.

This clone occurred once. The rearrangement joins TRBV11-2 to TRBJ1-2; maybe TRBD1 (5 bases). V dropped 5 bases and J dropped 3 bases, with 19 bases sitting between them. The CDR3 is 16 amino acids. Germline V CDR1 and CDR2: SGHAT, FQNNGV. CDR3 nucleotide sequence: TGTGCCAGCAGCCCGATACGGGACTTCGGCGACTATGGCTACACCTTC. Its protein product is CASSPIRDFGDYGYTF. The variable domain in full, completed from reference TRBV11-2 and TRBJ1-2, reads EAGVAQSPRYKIIEKRQSVAFWCNPISGHATLYWYQQILGQGPKLLIQFQNNGVVDDSQLPKDRFSAERLKGVDSTLKIQPAKLEDSAVYLCASSPIRDFGDYGYTFGSGTRLTVV.

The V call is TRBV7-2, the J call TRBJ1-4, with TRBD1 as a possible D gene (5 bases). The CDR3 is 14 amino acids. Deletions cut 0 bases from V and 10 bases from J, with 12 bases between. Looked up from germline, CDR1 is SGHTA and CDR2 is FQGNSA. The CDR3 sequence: CASSLAGVAGKLFF. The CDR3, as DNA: TGTGCCAGCAGCTTAGCAGGGGTCGCGGGAAAACTGTTTTTT.

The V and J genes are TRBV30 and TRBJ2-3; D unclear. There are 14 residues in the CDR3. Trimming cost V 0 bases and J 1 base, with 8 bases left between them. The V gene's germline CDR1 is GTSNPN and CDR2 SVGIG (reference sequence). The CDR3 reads CAWSVLRGTDTQYF. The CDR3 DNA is TGTGCCTGGAGTGTACTAAGGGGCACAGATACGCAGTATTTT.